The sequence of this T cell receptor beta chain was determined in a study of graft-versus-host responses after intestinal transplantation. Study-wide context: Grafts were multivisceral, liver-intestinal, or isolated intestinal.

The table came from immunoSEQ multiplex PCR; TCRdb's copy has only in-frame clones and leaves some out. Of 37,000 or so clones listed, about nine tenths are singletons. Germline loops: CDR1 SQVTM, CDR2 ANQGSEA. CDR3 length: 15 residues. V shed 6 bases and J 5 bases; nucleotides not matched to a gene: 10. Grafts had their tissue processed, releasing intraepithelial and lamina propria lymphocytes. The receptor's source is a human patient who received an intestinal transplant, so some T cells may come from the graft donor. The chain uses TRBV29-1 and TRBJ2-1, with 10 bases that match TRBD1. The starting material was ileum tissue, obtained approximately 210 days after intestinal transplant. The CDR3 DNA follows: TGCAGCGTCGCTCATGGGACAGGGGACCACAATGAGCAGTTCTTC. Translation: CSVAHGTGDHNEQFF.